This T cell receptor beta chain was retrieved from a study of blood T cell repertoires in COVID-19. The wider study: PBMCs, B-cell-depleted T cells, or T cells provided the cDNA or gDNA that made up the material.

Germline CDR1 MNHNY, CDR2 SVGAGI (reference sequence). The CDR3 has 16 residues. Deletions cut 0 bases from V and 6 bases from J, with 18 bases between. TCRdb's copy holds only in-frame clones and misses some; the assay was immunoSEQ multiplex PCR. The sample has more than 250,000 clones, approximately 85% seen once. The TCR was taken from a man in his fifties with active or convalescent COVID-19. The genes are TRBV6-6 and TRBJ2-7; D perhaps matches TRBD2 (5 bases). Sequences were obtained from peripheral blood. CDR3 sequence reads: CASSYSTGSGNGEQYF. The CDR3 DNA reads as TGTGCCAGCAGTTACTCCACCGGGTCCGGGAATGGCGAGCAGTACTTC.